This T cell receptor (beta chain) was documented in a study of blood T cell repertoires in COVID-19. Looking at the study overall: Italy, Spain and the United States were the sources of the convalescent and acute COVID-19 samples. Nucleic acid was either cDNA or gDNA, and it came from T cells, B-cell-depleted T cells, or PBMCs.

As processed by the authors: Researchers report that nucleated cell counts were estimated from reference gene primer amplification. This table comes from immunoSEQ multiplex PCR, and its TCRdb copy is limited to in-frame clones, with some not included. V, J and clone size are those of that table, while D and trimming were read from the DNA. The table lists tens of thousands of clones, around 83% of them singletons. Germline V lookup: CDR1 SGHAT, CDR2 FQNNGV. The V and J ends lost 1 base and 3 bases, in that order; junction bases with no gene match: 14. The CDR3 runs 19 residues. Seattle participants joined during active infection and were tracked over time.

The TCR sequence derives from a man between 25 and 39 years old with COVID-19, enrolled during active disease. The V call is TRBV11-2, the J call TRBJ2-3, with TRBD2 matching 9 bases. The sequencing sample was made of peripheral blood. The CDR3 region is CASSLVSAGGTGWTDTQYF. The CDR3 region has the DNA TGTGCCAGCAGCTTAGTTTCGGCGGGAGGGACGGGGTGGACAGATACGCAGTATTTT.